The 8 T cell receptor beta chains reported below all come from one sample, sequenced in a study of blood T cell repertoires in COVID-19. Clones were sequenced by immunoSEQ multiplex PCR, and TCRdb holds only the in-frame ones, with some missing. The sample has about 200,000 clones; approximately 90% are singletons. The specimen sequenced was peripheral blood. These receptors were obtained from a woman between 35 and 50 years old who had recovered from COVID-19.

The chain carries TRBV7-2 and TRBJ1-6; 12 nucleotides match TRBD1. J was trimmed by 3 bases and V by 6 bases; bases with no gene match: 3. The CDR3 runs 16 residues. Per the germline V gene, CDR1 is SGHTA and CDR2 is FQGNSA. CDR3 loop: CASSGTGGFYNSPLHF. The CDR3 DNA is TGTGCCAGCAGTGGGACAGGGGGCTTCTATAATTCACCCCTCCACTTT.

The gene calls are TRBV5-4 and TRBJ2-3; D may be TRBD2 (6 bases). V gave up 7 bases and J gave up 4 bases, with 16 bases separating them. Germline V CDR1 and CDR2: SGHNT, YYREEE (reference sequence). CDR3 length: 14 residues. The CDR3 DNA sequence: TGTGCCAGCGCCGACGGGAGAGGACCAGATACGCAGTATTTT. It yields the protein CASADGRGPDTQYF. The complete variable domain, with remaining parts taken from reference TRBV5-4 and TRBJ2-3, reads ETGVTQSPTHLIKTRGQQVTLRCSSQSGHNTVSWYQQALGQGPQFIFQYYREEENGRGNFPPRFSGLQFPNYSSELNVNALELDDSALYLCASADGRGPDTQYFGPGTRLTVL.

This chain connects TRBV5-5 to TRBJ1-5; maybe TRBD1 (5 bases). CDR3 length equals 15 residues. Trimming removed 0 bases at V and 2 bases at J, with 9 bases between. Germline CDR1 SGHKS, CDR2 YYEKEE (reference sequence). The DNA for the CDR3 is TGTGCCAGCAGCTTGGCGGGGGTCGGCAATCAGCCCCAGCATTTT. Protein: CASSLAGVGNQPQHF.

The gene calls are TRBV18 and TRBJ1-5; 8 bases are shared with TRBD1. Germline trimming cut 5 bases from V and 0 bases from J; bases unmatched to any gene: 3. Germline V CDR1 and CDR2: KGHSH, LQKENI. CDR3 length: 15 amino acids. The CDR3 nucleotides read TGTGCCAGCTCAAACGACAGGGGTAGCAATCAGCCCCAGCATTTT. Amino acid sequence: CASSNDRGSNQPQHF.

J is TRBJ1-1 and V is TRBV2; 7 nucleotides align to TRBD1. There are 14 residues in the CDR3. Germline V gives CDR1 SNHLY, CDR2 FYNNEI. The ends lost 6 bases at V and 1 base at J; junction bases unmatched: 5. The CDR3 DNA is TGTGCCAGCAGGTCTGGGACAGAGAACACTGAAGCTTTCTTT. Protein sequence: CASRSGTENTEAFF.

This sequence joins TRBV24-1 and TRBJ2-5; TRBD1 matches at 9 bases. Germline values: CDR1 KGHDR, CDR2 SFDVKD. Trimming took 3 bases from V and 7 from J; bases not matched to a gene: 8. The CDR3 extends over 15 amino acids. Here the CDR3 reads CATSDPLRTGVTQYF. CDR3 DNA sequence: TGTGCCACCAGTGATCCTCTCAGGACAGGGGTGACCCAGTACTTC.

V usage is TRBV24-1 and J usage is TRBJ2-7, with 9 nucleotides matching TRBD1. CDR1 and CDR2 from the germline V gene are KGHDR and SFDVKD. The CDR3 contains 16 residues. Germline trimming cut 2 bases from V and 2 bases from J; bases unmatched to any gene: 6. This chain's CDR3 is CATSDSGTGNPYEQYF. The CDR3 DNA sequence: TGTGCCACCAGTGATTCCGGGACAGGGAATCCCTACGAGCAGTACTTC.

This clone came up once. J is TRBJ1-1 and V is TRBV19; D may be TRBD1 (5 bases). The CDR3 runs 13 residues. Germline V gives CDR1 LNHDA, CDR2 SQIVND (reference sequence). V lost 4 bases and J lost 4, with 10 bases in between. CDR3 DNA sequence: TGTGCCAGTAGTAGCCAGGGTGGCACTGAAGCTTTCTTT. This gives the protein CASSSQGGTEAFF.